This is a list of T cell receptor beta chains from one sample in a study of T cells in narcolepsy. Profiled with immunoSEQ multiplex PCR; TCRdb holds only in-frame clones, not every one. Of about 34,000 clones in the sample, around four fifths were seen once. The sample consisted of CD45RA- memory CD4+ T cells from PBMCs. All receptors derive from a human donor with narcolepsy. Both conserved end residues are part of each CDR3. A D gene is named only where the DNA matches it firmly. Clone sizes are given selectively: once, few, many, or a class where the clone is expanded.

cdr3_aa: CASSPQAGAREKLFF; cdr3_nt: TGTGCCAGCAGCCCTCAAGCGGGGGCTCGAGAAAAACTGTTTTTT; v_call: TRBV11-2; cdr3_length: 15; j_call: TRBJ1-4; clone_size: NA; d_call: NA
cdr3_aa: CASSTWTGELFF; cdr3_nt: TGTGCCAGCAGCACATGGACCGGGGAGCTGTTTTTT; v_call: TRBV9; cdr3_length: 12; j_call: TRBJ2-2; clone_size: NA; d_call: NA
cdr3_aa: CASSRGPLGDDEQYF; cdr3_nt: TGTGCCAGCAGCCGAGGACCCCTTGGGGACGACGAGCAGTACTTC; v_call: TRBV11-3; cdr3_length: 15; j_call: TRBJ2-7; clone_size: NA; d_call: NA
cdr3_aa: CASSRRTVPYEQYF; cdr3_nt: TGTGCCAGCAGCCGCCGGACCGTACCCTACGAGCAGTACTTC; v_call: TRBV4-2; cdr3_length: 14; j_call: TRBJ2-7; clone_size: NA; d_call: NA
cdr3_aa: CASSSDGTNTGELFF; cdr3_nt: TGCGCCAGCAGCTCCGATGGGACGAACACCGGGGAGCTGTTTTTT; v_call: TRBV5-1; cdr3_length: 15; j_call: TRBJ2-2; clone_size: NA; d_call: NA
cdr3_aa: CASSLDPGPGSPLHF; cdr3_nt: TGTGCCAGCAGCTTAGATCCCGGGCCAGGTTCACCCCTCCACTTT; v_call: TRBV7-2; cdr3_length: 15; j_call: TRBJ1-6; clone_size: NA; d_call: NA
cdr3_aa: CASSGAGYEQYF; cdr3_nt: TGTGCCAGCAGTGGGGCGGGGTACGAGCAGTACTTC; v_call: TRBV2; cdr3_length: 12; j_call: TRBJ2-7; clone_size: NA; d_call: NA
cdr3_aa: CASSWTGGTDTQYF; cdr3_nt: TGTGCCAGCAGTTGGACAGGGGGCACAGATACGCAGTATTTT; v_call: TRBV6-5; cdr3_length: 14; j_call: TRBJ2-3; clone_size: NA; d_call: TRBD1
cdr3_aa: CASRERDRRLNTEAFF; cdr3_nt: TGTGCGAGTAGGGAAAGGGACAGACGCCTGAACACTGAAGCTTTCTTT; v_call: TRBV19; cdr3_length: 16; j_call: TRBJ1-1; clone_size: NA; d_call: TRBD1
cdr3_aa: CAWSVPGQGLVGFSTDTQYF; cdr3_nt: TGTGCCTGGAGTGTACCGGGACAGGGATTGGTGGGTTTCAGCACAGATACGCAGTATTTT; v_call: TRBV30; cdr3_length: 20; j_call: TRBJ2-3; clone_size: NA; d_call: TRBD1
cdr3_aa: CASSLTVTGGYTF; cdr3_nt: TGTGCCAGCAGCTTAACAGTAACTGGCGGCTACACCTTC; v_call: TRBV5-4; cdr3_length: 13; j_call: TRBJ1-2; clone_size: NA; d_call: NA
cdr3_aa: CASSELDRGGGQPQHF; cdr3_nt: TGTGCCAGCAGTGAATTGGACAGGGGAGGGGGGCAGCCCCAGCATTTT; v_call: TRBV6-1; cdr3_length: 16; j_call: TRBJ1-5; clone_size: NA; d_call: TRBD1
cdr3_aa: CASSLVLSSYNEQFF; cdr3_nt: TGTGCCAGCAGCTTAGTCCTCAGCTCCTACAATGAGCAGTTCTTC; v_call: TRBV11-3; cdr3_length: 15; j_call: TRBJ2-1; clone_size: NA; d_call: NA
cdr3_aa: CASSKEVSDEQYF; cdr3_nt: TGTGCCAGCAGTAAGGAGGTTTCTGACGAGCAGTACTTC; v_call: TRBV2; cdr3_length: 13; j_call: TRBJ2-7; clone_size: NA; d_call: NA
cdr3_aa: CAWNGGTKDHSGANVLTF; cdr3_nt: TGTGCCTGGAATGGGGGGACAAAGGACCACTCTGGGGCCAACGTCCTGACTTTC; v_call: TRBV30; cdr3_length: 18; j_call: TRBJ2-6; clone_size: NA; d_call: NA
cdr3_aa: CASSLMGGTSTDTQYF; cdr3_nt: TGTGCCAGCAGCTTGATGGGGGGGACTAGCACAGATACGCAGTATTTT; v_call: TRBV7-2; cdr3_length: 16; j_call: TRBJ2-3; clone_size: NA; d_call: TRBD2
cdr3_aa: CASSQARDTEAFF; cdr3_nt: TGTGCCAGCAGCCAAGCCAGGGACACTGAAGCTTTCTTT; v_call: TRBV7-3; cdr3_length: 13; j_call: TRBJ1-1; clone_size: NA; d_call: NA
cdr3_aa: CASNRANTGELFF; cdr3_nt: TGTGCCAGCAACAGGGCTAACACCGGGGAGCTGTTTTTT; v_call: TRBV9; cdr3_length: 13; j_call: TRBJ2-2; clone_size: NA; d_call: NA
cdr3_aa: CASSRYRGGAGVEQFF; cdr3_nt: TGTGCCAGCAGCCGTTACCGGGGGGGAGCGGGAGTTGAGCAGTTCTTC; v_call: TRBV7-2; cdr3_length: 16; j_call: TRBJ2-1; clone_size: NA; d_call: TRBD2
cdr3_aa: CASSLGGVTDTQYF; cdr3_nt: TGTGCCAGCAGTCTCGGGGGAGTCACAGATACGCAGTATTTT; v_call: TRBV28; cdr3_length: 14; j_call: TRBJ2-3; clone_size: NA; d_call: NA
cdr3_aa: CASSLKRVGRRERFF; cdr3_nt: TGTGCCAGCAGTTTAAAAAGGGTGGGGCGGCGGGAGCGCTTCTTC; v_call: TRBV28; cdr3_length: 15; j_call: TRBJ2-1; clone_size: NA; d_call: TRBD2
cdr3_aa: CASSLGEGYGYTF; cdr3_nt: TGCGCCAGCAGCTTAGGGGAGGGCTATGGCTACACCTTC; v_call: TRBV5-1; cdr3_length: 13; j_call: TRBJ1-2; clone_size: NA; d_call: NA
cdr3_aa: CASSPAGLEETQYF; cdr3_nt: TGTGCCAGCTCACCTGCAGGGCTGGAGGAGACCCAGTACTTC; v_call: TRBV18; cdr3_length: 14; j_call: TRBJ2-5; clone_size: NA; d_call: NA
cdr3_aa: CASSLGANEKLFF; cdr3_nt: TGTGCCAGCAGCTTGGGGGCTAATGAAAAACTGTTTTTT; v_call: TRBV5-4; cdr3_length: 13; j_call: TRBJ1-4; clone_size: NA; d_call: NA
cdr3_aa: CASSQGPGLAGGFGADTQYF; cdr3_nt: TGCGCCAGCAGCCAAGGACCAGGACTAGCGGGGGGGTTCGGGGCAGATACGCAGTATTTT; v_call: TRBV4-1; cdr3_length: 20; j_call: TRBJ2-3; clone_size: NA; d_call: TRBD2
cdr3_aa: CASSLEGWGYTF; cdr3_nt: TGTGCCAGCAGCTTGGAGGGATGGGGCTACACCTTC; v_call: TRBV5-5; cdr3_length: 12; j_call: TRBJ1-2; clone_size: few; d_call: NA
cdr3_aa: CASRASMNTEAFF; cdr3_nt: TGTGCCAGCAGAGCCTCTATGAACACTGAAGCTTTCTTT; v_call: TRBV7-2; cdr3_length: 13; j_call: TRBJ1-1; clone_size: NA; d_call: NA
cdr3_aa: CASSAKGAINYGYTF; cdr3_nt: TGTGCCAGCAGTGCCAAGGGAGCTATCAACTATGGCTACACCTTC; v_call: TRBV6-5; cdr3_length: 15; j_call: TRBJ1-2; clone_size: NA; d_call: NA
cdr3_aa: CASSFPREGGELFF; cdr3_nt: TGCGCCAGCAGCTTCCCCAGGGAGGGCGGGGAGCTGTTTTTT; v_call: TRBV5-1; cdr3_length: 14; j_call: TRBJ2-2; clone_size: NA; d_call: TRBD2
cdr3_aa: CASSPRTASEENTEAFF; cdr3_nt: TGTGCCAGCAGCCCTCGGACGGCATCGGAGGAGAACACTGAAGCTTTCTTT; v_call: TRBV7-9; cdr3_length: 17; j_call: TRBJ1-1; clone_size: NA; d_call: NA
cdr3_aa: CASSQGGAGITYEQYF; cdr3_nt: TGTGCCAGTAGCCAAGGGGGGGCGGGAATCACCTACGAGCAGTACTTC; v_call: TRBV19; cdr3_length: 16; j_call: TRBJ2-7; clone_size: few; d_call: NA
cdr3_aa: CASSERAGGSYEQYF; cdr3_nt: TGTGCCAGCAGTGAAAGGGCAGGGGGCAGCTACGAGCAGTACTTC; v_call: TRBV6-1; cdr3_length: 15; j_call: TRBJ2-7; clone_size: NA; d_call: TRBD1
cdr3_aa: CASSVRSRETQYF; cdr3_nt: TGTGCCAGCAGCGTCAGGAGCCGGGAGACCCAGTACTTC; v_call: TRBV9; cdr3_length: 13; j_call: TRBJ2-5; clone_size: NA; d_call: NA
cdr3_aa: CASSEDRAYTF; cdr3_nt: TGTGCCAGCAGTGAGGACAGGGCCTACACCTTC; v_call: TRBV2; cdr3_length: 11; j_call: TRBJ1-2; clone_size: NA; d_call: TRBD1
cdr3_aa: CASRTGVSNQPQHF; cdr3_nt: TGTGCCAGCAGGACAGGAGTTAGCAATCAGCCCCAGCATTTT; v_call: TRBV2; cdr3_length: 14; j_call: TRBJ1-5; clone_size: NA; d_call: NA
cdr3_aa: CATKSGDYGYTF; cdr3_nt: TGTGCCACAAAGTCAGGCGACTATGGCTACACCTTC; v_call: TRBV19; cdr3_length: 12; j_call: TRBJ1-2; clone_size: few; d_call: NA
cdr3_aa: CASSYDRNTGELFF; cdr3_nt: TGTGCCAGCAGTTACGACAGGAACACCGGGGAGCTGTTTTTT; v_call: TRBV6-5; cdr3_length: 14; j_call: TRBJ2-2; clone_size: NA; d_call: NA
cdr3_aa: CATRGTSGGGTRGITGELFF; cdr3_nt: TGTGCCACCCGAGGGACTAGCGGGGGGGGCACCAGAGGGATCACCGGGGAGCTGTTTTTT; v_call: TRBV5-4; cdr3_length: 20; j_call: TRBJ2-2; clone_size: NA; d_call: TRBD2
cdr3_aa: CASSLSNPINEKLFF; cdr3_nt: TGTGCCAGCAGCTTAAGCAACCCGATAAATGAAAAACTGTTTTTT; v_call: TRBV7-9; cdr3_length: 15; j_call: TRBJ1-4; clone_size: NA; d_call: NA
cdr3_aa: CASSVGVGGSGETQYF; cdr3_nt: TGTGCCAGCAGCGTAGGGGTAGGGGGAAGTGGGGAGACCCAGTACTTC; v_call: TRBV9; cdr3_length: 16; j_call: TRBJ2-5; clone_size: few; d_call: NA
cdr3_aa: CASSYTRQPQHF; cdr3_nt: TGTGCCAGCAGCTACACAAGGCAGCCCCAGCATTTT; v_call: TRBV7-8; cdr3_length: 12; j_call: TRBJ1-5; clone_size: NA; d_call: NA
cdr3_aa: CASSHNTGLGYEQYF; cdr3_nt: TGCGCCAGCAGCCACAATACAGGGCTCGGATACGAGCAGTACTTC; v_call: TRBV4-1; cdr3_length: 15; j_call: TRBJ2-7; clone_size: NA; d_call: NA
cdr3_aa: CASSLIGAGGYTF; cdr3_nt: TGTGCCAGCAGCTTGATCGGGGCCGGGGGCTACACCTTC; v_call: TRBV5-4; cdr3_length: 13; j_call: TRBJ1-2; clone_size: NA; d_call: NA
cdr3_aa: CASSLGRARYRAGEIYEQYF; cdr3_nt: TGCGCCAGCAGCTTGGGCCGGGCTCGATACCGGGCCGGGGAAATCTACGAGCAGTACTTC; v_call: TRBV5-1; cdr3_length: 20; j_call: TRBJ2-7; clone_size: NA; d_call: NA
cdr3_aa: CASSIDPGGTETQYF; cdr3_nt: TGTGCCAGTAGTATAGACCCGGGGGGCACAGAGACCCAGTACTTC; v_call: TRBV19; cdr3_length: 15; j_call: TRBJ2-5; clone_size: NA; d_call: NA
cdr3_aa: CASSRRPDQPQHF; cdr3_nt: TGTGCCAGCAGCCGGCGGCCAGATCAGCCCCAGCATTTT; v_call: TRBV5-6; cdr3_length: 13; j_call: TRBJ1-5; clone_size: NA; d_call: NA
cdr3_aa: CASSSTGLAVAYNEQFF; cdr3_nt: TGTGCCAGCAGCTCGACCGGACTAGCGGTTGCCTACAATGAGCAGTTCTTC; v_call: TRBV11-3; cdr3_length: 17; j_call: TRBJ2-1; clone_size: NA; d_call: TRBD2
cdr3_aa: CASSEAQAGLPPNQPQHF; cdr3_nt: TGTGCCAGCAGTGAAGCGCAAGCCGGGCTACCGCCCAATCAGCCCCAGCATTTT; v_call: TRBV6-1; cdr3_length: 18; j_call: TRBJ1-5; clone_size: NA; d_call: NA
cdr3_aa: CASSTFWVAGNTIYF; cdr3_nt: TGTGCCAGCAGTACGTTTTGGGTCGCTGGAAACACCATATATTTT; v_call: TRBV28; cdr3_length: 15; j_call: TRBJ1-3; clone_size: NA; d_call: NA
cdr3_aa: CASSWATGGNYGYTF; cdr3_nt: TGCGCCAGCAGCTGGGCGACAGGGGGGAACTATGGCTACACCTTC; v_call: TRBV5-1; cdr3_length: 15; j_call: TRBJ1-2; clone_size: NA; d_call: TRBD1